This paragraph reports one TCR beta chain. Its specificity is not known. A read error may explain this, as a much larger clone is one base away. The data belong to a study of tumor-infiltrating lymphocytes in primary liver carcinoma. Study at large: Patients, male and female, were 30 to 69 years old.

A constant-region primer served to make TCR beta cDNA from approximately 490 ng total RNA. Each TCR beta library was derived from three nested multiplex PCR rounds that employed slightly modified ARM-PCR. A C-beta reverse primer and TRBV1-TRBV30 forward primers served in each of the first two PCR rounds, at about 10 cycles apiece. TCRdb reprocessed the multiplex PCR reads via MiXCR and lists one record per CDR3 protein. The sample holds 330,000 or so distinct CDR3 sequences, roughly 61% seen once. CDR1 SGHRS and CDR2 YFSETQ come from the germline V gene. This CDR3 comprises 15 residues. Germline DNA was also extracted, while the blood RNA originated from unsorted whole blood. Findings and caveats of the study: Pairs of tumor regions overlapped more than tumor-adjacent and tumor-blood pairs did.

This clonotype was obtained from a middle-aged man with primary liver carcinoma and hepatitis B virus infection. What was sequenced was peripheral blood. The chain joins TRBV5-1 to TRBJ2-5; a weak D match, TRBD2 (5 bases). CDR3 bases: TGCGCCAACAGCTTGTCTCCTAGCATGTCGGAGACCCAGTACTTC. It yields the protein CANSLSPSMSETQYF. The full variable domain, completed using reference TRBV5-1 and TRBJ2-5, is KAGVTQTPRYLIKTRGQQVTLSCSPISGHRSVSWYQQTPGQGLQFLFEYFSETQRNKGNFPGRFSGRQFSNSRSEMNVSTLELGDSALYLCANSLSPSMSETQYFGPGTRLLVL.